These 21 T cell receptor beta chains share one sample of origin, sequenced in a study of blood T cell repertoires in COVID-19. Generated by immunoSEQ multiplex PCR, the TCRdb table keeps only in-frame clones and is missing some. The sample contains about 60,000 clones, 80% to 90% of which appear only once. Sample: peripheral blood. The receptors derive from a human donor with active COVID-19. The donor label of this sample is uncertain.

The CDR3 DNA reads TGTGCCAGCAGCCCCACGGGGGGGAACACTGAAGCTTTCTTT. It translates to CASSPTGGNTEAFF. This rearrangement joins TRBV5-4 to TRBJ1-1; D may be TRBD1 (5 bases). V lost 4 bases, J lost 1 base, and 11 bases lay in between. The CDR3 has 14 residues. Germline values: CDR1 SGHNT, CDR2 YYREEE (reference sequence). Filled out from reference TRBV5-4 and TRBJ1-1, the complete variable domain reads ETGVTQSPTHLIKTRGQQVTLRCSSQSGHNTVSWYQQALGQGPQFIFQYYREEENGRGNFPPRFSGLQFPNYSSELNVNALELDDSALYLCASSPTGGNTEAFFGQGTRLTVV.

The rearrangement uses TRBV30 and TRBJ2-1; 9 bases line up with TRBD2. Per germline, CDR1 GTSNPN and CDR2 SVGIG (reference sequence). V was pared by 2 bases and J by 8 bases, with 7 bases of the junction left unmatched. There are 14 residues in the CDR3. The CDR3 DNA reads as TGTGCCTGGAGTCCCGGGACTAGCTGGGATGAGCAGTTCTTC. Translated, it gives CAWSPGTSWDEQFF.

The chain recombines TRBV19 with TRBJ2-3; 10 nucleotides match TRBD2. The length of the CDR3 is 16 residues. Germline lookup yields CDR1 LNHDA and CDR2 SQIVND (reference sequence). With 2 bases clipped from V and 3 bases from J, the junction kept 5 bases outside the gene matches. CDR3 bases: TGTGCCAGTAGTATATCGGCTAGCGGGAGTACAGATACGCAGTATTTT. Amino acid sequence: CASSISASGSTDTQYF. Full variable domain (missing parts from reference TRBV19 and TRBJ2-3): DGGITQSPKYLFRKEGQNVTLSCEQNLNHDAMYWYRQDPGQGLRLIYYSQIVNDFQKGDIAEGYSVSREKKESFPLTVTSAQKNPTAFYLCASSISASGSTDTQYFGPGTRLTVL.

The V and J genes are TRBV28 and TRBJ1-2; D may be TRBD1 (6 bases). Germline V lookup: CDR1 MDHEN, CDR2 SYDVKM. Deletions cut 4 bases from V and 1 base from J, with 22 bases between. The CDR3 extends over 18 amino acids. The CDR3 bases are TGTGCCAGCAGTTCCTACGTCCATACAGGGCAGCTTAACTATGGCTACACCTTC. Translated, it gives CASSSYVHTGQLNYGYTF.

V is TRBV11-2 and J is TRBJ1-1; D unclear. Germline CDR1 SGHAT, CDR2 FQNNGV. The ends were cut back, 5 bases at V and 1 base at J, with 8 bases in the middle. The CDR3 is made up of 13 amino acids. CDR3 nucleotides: TGTGCCAGCAGCACAAACAGGAACACTGAAGCTTTCTTT. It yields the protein CASSTNRNTEAFF.

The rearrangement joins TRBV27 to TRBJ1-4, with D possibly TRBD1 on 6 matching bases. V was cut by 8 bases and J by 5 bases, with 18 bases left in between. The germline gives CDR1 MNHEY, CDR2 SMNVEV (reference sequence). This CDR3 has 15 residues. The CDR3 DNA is TGTGCCAGCGGGCAGGGGTTTACCTTCAATGAAAAACTGTTTTTT. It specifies CASGQGFTFNEKLFF.

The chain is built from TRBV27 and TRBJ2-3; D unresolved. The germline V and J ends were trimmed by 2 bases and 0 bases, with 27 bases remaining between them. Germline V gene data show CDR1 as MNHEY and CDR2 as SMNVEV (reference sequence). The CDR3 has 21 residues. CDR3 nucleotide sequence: TGTGCCAGCAGTTTAAGGCATCCAGCAGCCTCTCCCCTAGATAGCACAGATACGCAGTATTTT. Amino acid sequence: CASSLRHPAASPLDSTDTQYF.

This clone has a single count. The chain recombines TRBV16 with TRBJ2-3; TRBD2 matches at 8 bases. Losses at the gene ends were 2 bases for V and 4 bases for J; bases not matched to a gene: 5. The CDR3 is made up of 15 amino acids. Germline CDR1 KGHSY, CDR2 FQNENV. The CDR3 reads CASSQVTAGADTQYF. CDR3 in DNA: TGTGCCAGCAGCCAAGTGACAGCGGGGGCAGATACGCAGTATTTT.

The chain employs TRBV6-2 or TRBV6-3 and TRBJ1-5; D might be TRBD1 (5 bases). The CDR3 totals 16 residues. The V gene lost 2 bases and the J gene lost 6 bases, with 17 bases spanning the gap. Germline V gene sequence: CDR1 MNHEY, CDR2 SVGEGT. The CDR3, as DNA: TGTGCCAGCAGTTACGGTCCCAGGGCGGAACCTCAGCCCCAGCATTTT. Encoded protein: CASSYGPRAEPQPQHF.

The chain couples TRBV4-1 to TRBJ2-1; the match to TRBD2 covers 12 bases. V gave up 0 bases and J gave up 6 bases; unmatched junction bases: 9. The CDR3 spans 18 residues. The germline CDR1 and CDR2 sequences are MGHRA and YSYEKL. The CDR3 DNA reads TGCGCCAGCAGCCAAGATGGCGGACTAGCGGGATTGGGCAATGAGCAGTTCTTC. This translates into CASSQDGGLAGLGNEQFF.

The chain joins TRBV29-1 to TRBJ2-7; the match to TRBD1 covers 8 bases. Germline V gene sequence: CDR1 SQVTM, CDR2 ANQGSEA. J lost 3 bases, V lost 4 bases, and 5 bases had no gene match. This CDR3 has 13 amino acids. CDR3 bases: TGCAGCGTTGTTGGACAGGGAAACTACGAGCAGTACTTC. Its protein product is CSVVGQGNYEQYF.

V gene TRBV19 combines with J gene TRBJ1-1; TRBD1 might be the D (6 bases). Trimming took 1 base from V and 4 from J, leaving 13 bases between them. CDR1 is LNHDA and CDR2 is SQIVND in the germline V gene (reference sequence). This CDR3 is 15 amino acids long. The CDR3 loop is CASSIGYRAVTEAFF. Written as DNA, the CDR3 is TGTGCCAGTAGTATAGGGTACAGGGCTGTCACTGAAGCTTTCTTT.

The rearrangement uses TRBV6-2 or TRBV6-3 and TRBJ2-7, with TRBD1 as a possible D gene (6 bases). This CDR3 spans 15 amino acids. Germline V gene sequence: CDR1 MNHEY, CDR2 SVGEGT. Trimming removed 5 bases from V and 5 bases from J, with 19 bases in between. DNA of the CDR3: TGTGCCAGCAGTGACCGGGGCAGGGGAGCTAACGAGCAGTACTTC. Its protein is CASSDRGRGANEQYF.

The CDR3 DNA reads as TGCGCCAGCAGCCTCGGACTAGCGGGGACCTACGAGCAGTACTTC. Translating it yields CASSLGLAGTYEQYF. The V call is TRBV4-3, the J call TRBJ2-7; 12 bases map to TRBD2. Per the germline V gene, CDR1 is LGHNA and CDR2 is YSLEER. The CDR3 loop spans 15 amino acids. V lost 4 bases and J lost 2; bases outside the gene matches: 3.

CDR3 sequence (DNA): TGTGCCAGCAGCCCGACTAGTAACTATGGCTACACCTTC. Its translation is CASSPTSNYGYTF. V and J are TRBV6-5 and TRBJ1-2; D is undetermined. The CDR3 runs 13 residues. Germline CDR1 and CDR2: MNHEY and SVGAGI. Deletions cut 6 bases from V and 1 base from J, with 9 bases between.

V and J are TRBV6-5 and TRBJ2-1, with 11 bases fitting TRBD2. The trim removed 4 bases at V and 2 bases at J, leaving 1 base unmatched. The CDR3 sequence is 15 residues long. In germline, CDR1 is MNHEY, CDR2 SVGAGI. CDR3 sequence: CASSLTSGAYNEQFF. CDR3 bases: TGTGCCAGCAGTTTGACTAGCGGGGCCTACAATGAGCAGTTCTTC.

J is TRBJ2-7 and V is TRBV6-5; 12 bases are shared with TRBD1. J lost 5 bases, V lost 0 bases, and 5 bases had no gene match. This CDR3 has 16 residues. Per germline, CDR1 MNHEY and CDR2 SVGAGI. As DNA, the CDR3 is TGTGCCAGCAGTTACTCCCCGGGACAGGGGGCAGACGAGCAGTACTTC. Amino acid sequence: CASSYSPGQGADEQYF.

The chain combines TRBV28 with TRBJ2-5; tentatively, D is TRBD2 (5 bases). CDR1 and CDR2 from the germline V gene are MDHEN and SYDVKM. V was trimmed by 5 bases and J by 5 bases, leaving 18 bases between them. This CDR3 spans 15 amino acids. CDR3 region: CASSEIGVGVETQYF. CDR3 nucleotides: TGTGCCAGCAGTGAGATCGGGGTGGGTGTGGAGACCCAGTACTTC.

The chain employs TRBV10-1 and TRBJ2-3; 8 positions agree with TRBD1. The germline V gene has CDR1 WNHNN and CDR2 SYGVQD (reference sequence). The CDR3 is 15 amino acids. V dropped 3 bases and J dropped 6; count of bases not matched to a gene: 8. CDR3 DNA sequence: TGCGCCAGCAGTGAACAGGGGGGTTTTATGGATACGCAGTATTTT. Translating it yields CASSEQGGFMDTQYF.

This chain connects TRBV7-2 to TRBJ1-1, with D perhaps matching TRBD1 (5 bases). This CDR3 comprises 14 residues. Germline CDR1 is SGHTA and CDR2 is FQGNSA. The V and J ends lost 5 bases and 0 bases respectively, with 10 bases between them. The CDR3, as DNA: TGTGCCAGCAGCCAGAAAGGGGTGAACACTGAAGCTTTCTTT. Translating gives CASSQKGVNTEAFF.

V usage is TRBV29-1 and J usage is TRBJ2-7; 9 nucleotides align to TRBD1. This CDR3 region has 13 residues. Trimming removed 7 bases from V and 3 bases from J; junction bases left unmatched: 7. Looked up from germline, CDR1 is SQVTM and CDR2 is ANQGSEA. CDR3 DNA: TGCAGCGGGACCGGACAGGGGAACTACGAGCAGTACTTC. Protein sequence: CSGTGQGNYEQYF.